These 27 T cell receptor beta chains came from one sample sequenced in a study of regulatory T cells in long-lasting Graves disease (dated by TCRdb to about 2021). The library was made by multiplex PCR. The run used an Illumina HiSeq 4000. CDR3 regions were amplified by Arm-PCR with iRepertoire HTBI primers to construct TCR beta libraries. In-frame beta chains were kept once TCRdb had trimmed the public reads at Q25 with fastp and called clones with MiXCR. Rows matching on CDR3 protein sequence are summarized as one entry with the most common DNA and genes. Recorded for this sample are hundreds of thousands of distinct CDR3 sequences; approximately 15% of them occurred a single time. In total, the top ten clones hold around 18% of the sample. The time point label for this specimen denotes: newly diagnosed GD, antithyroid drugs for less than 3 months. For both TCR sequencing and RNA sequencing, RNA was extracted from PBMCs using TRIzol.

The sample also formed part of further work on T cells in Graves' hyperthyroidism and ophthalmopathy.

Here the sequenced sample was peripheral blood mononuclear cells (PBMCs), taken at new diagnosis, from a patient treated with antithyroid drugs. Source of these receptors: a woman in her twenties or thirties with Graves disease. Donor details come from another sample of the same person, matched by shared clones.

In this sample, this clonotype turned up many times. The chain carries TRBV27 and TRBJ2-3; 8 bases fit TRBD2. Germline CDR1 reads MNHEY; CDR2 reads SMNVEV (reference sequence). Germline trimming cut 4 bases from V and 0 bases from J; bases unmatched to any gene: 6. This CDR3 contains 16 residues. CDR3 nucleotide sequence: TGTGCCAGCAGTTCCCAGCGGGGGACTAGCACAGATACGCAGTATTTT. Translated, it gives CASSSQRGTSTDTQYF.

The DNA for the CDR3 is TGTGCCAGCAGCTCGAACAGGGGGACAGGGAAAGAGACCCAGTACTTC. Translated, it gives CASSSNRGTGKETQYF. This chain uses TRBV7-9 with TRBJ2-5, with 9 nucleotides matching TRBD1. Germline V gene lookup returns CDR1 SEHNR and CDR2 FQNEAQ (reference sequence). The CDR3 length is 16 residues. V shed 4 bases and J 3 bases; nucleotides not matched to a gene: 9.

V gene TRBV3-1 combines with J gene TRBJ2-2; 10 bases fit TRBD1. This CDR3 spans 18 amino acids. Losses at the gene ends were 4 bases for V and 7 bases for J; bases not matched to a gene: 15. Per germline, CDR1 LGHDT and CDR2 YNNKEL (reference sequence). The CDR3 spells CASSLTRARDRGIGELFF. The CDR3 DNA sequence: TGTGCCAGCAGCCTAACCAGAGCCCGGGACAGGGGTATCGGGGAGCTGTTTTTT. The entire variable domain, with the rest obtained from reference TRBV3-1 and TRBJ2-2, is as follows: DTAVSQTPKYLVTQMGNDKSIKCEQNLGHDTMYWYKQDSKKFLKIMFSYNNKELIINETVPNRFSPKSPDKAHLNLHINSLELGDSAVYFCASSLTRARDRGIGELFFGEGSRLTVL.

This clonotype was observed a few times. The V and J genes are TRBV10-3 and TRBJ2-5; D is perhaps TRBD1 or TRBD2 (10 bases each). The germline gives CDR1 ENHRY, CDR2 SYGVKD. Between the trimmed V and J ends, which lost 10 bases and 4 bases, there was a span of 31 bases. CDR3 length: 18 residues. CDR3 DNA: TGTGCCACCCTGGACAGGGGGACAAGGGTAGCGGGAGGAGAGACCCAGTACTTC. Amino acid sequence: CATLDRGTRVAGGETQYF.

This chain links TRBV11-2 with TRBJ2-5; D is possibly TRBD2 (7 bases). CDR1 and CDR2 (germline): SGHAT, FQNNGV. The V end lost 8 bases, the J end lost 0 bases, and 37 bases lay between the germline ends. This CDR3 comprises 22 residues. For the CDR3, the DNA is TGTGCCAGCCATCCTGGGGGGGGCGTTTCTTTCGGGGGGCGTATTTACCAAGAGACCCAGTACTTC. It codes for CASHPGGGVSFGGRIYQETQYF.

The chain recombines TRBV24-1 with TRBJ2-3, with D hard to call. CDR3 length: 11 residues. Trimming stripped 4 bases from V and 12 bases from J, with 10 bases between. CDR1 is KGHDR and CDR2 is SFDVKD in the germline V gene. CDR3: CATSDNRVQYF. For the CDR3, the DNA is TGTGCCACCAGTGACAATCGGGTACAGTATTTT.

The gene calls are TRBV28 and TRBJ1-4; D unresolved. Trimming shortened V by 10 bases and J by 1 base, and 13 bases separated the two germline ends. This CDR3 region has 14 residues. Germline V gene sequence: CDR1 MDHEN, CDR2 SYDVKM. CDR3 sequence: CATLSDGTNEKLFF. Here the CDR3 DNA reads TGTGCCACCCTTTCGGACGGAACTAATGAAAAACTGTTTTTT.

This clonotype was seen a few times. The chain links TRBV6-2 or TRBV6-3 to TRBJ2-7, with D perhaps matching TRBD1 or TRBD2 (6 bases each). CDR1 is MNHEY and CDR2 is SVGEGT in the germline V gene. The CDR3 length is 14 residues. The ends were cut back, 7 bases at V and 1 base at J, with 14 bases in the middle. CDR3 loop: CASKWGAGSYEQYF. In nucleotides, the CDR3 is TGTGCCAGCAAATGGGGGGCAGGTTCCTACGAGCAGTACTTC.

The chain employs TRBV7-2 and TRBJ2-1; D remains ambiguous. The V gene's germline CDR1 is SGHTA and CDR2 FQGNSA. There are 14 residues in the CDR3. The V and J ends lost 0 bases and 7 bases respectively, with 10 bases between them. This CDR3 is CASSLAWVGNEQFF. The DNA of the CDR3 is TGTGCCAGCAGCTTAGCGTGGGTGGGGAATGAGCAGTTCTTC.

The rearrangement links TRBV7-3 to TRBJ1-1; 7 positions match TRBD1. Germline values: CDR1 SGHTA, CDR2 FQGTGA. There are 15 residues in the CDR3. The V gene end was trimmed by 2 bases and the J gene end by 10 bases; junction bases not matched to a gene: 13. The CDR3: CASSLGPLGAGGAFF. For the CDR3, the DNA is TGTGCCAGCAGCTTAGGGCCCTTGGGAGCAGGGGGAGCTTTCTTT.

This sequence joins TRBV5-5 and TRBJ1-1; no definite D call. Germline CDR1 is SGHKS and CDR2 is YYEKEE (reference sequence). V was shortened by 0 bases and J by 0 bases, with 15 bases between the two germline ends. The CDR3 is made up of 17 amino acids. The CDR3 is CASSLGTTASMNTEAFF. DNA of the CDR3: TGTGCCAGCAGCTTGGGTACCACAGCCTCCATGAACACTGAAGCTTTCTTT.

At least ten counts were recorded for this clonotype. The chain couples TRBV27 to TRBJ2-6; 7 nucleotides line up with TRBD2. The V gene's germline CDR1 is MNHEY and CDR2 SMNVEV (reference sequence). The CDR3 is 15 amino acids. The ends lost 6 bases at V and 2 bases at J; junction bases unmatched: 4. CDR3 in DNA: TGTGCCAGCAGCCCGGCGGGAGCTGGGGCCAACGTCCTGACTTTC. Protein: CASSPAGAGANVLTF.

This clonotype was seen only a few times. The V and J genes are TRBV7-2 and TRBJ1-4, with D possibly being TRBD1 (5 bases). Germline V gives CDR1 SGHTA, CDR2 FQGNSA. CDR3 length: 16 residues. Trimming took off 5 bases at V and 2 bases at J, with 15 bases between the two ends. The CDR3 nucleotides read TGTGCCAGCAGCGCGGCGTACGGGACTACTAATGAAAAACTGTTTTTT. Its translation is CASSAAYGTTNEKLFF.

The chain is built from TRBV20-1 and TRBJ2-1; 12 bases align to TRBD2. After removal of 3 bases from V and 8 bases from J, the junction contained 5 bases not matched to a gene. The CDR3 sequence is 14 residues long. Germline values: CDR1 DFQATT, CDR2 SNEGSKA (reference sequence). The CDR3 DNA reads TGCAGTGCTAGTAGGACTAGCGGGAACCATGAGCAGTTCTTC. It yields the protein CSASRTSGNHEQFF.

V usage is TRBV6-1 and J usage is TRBJ1-6; 8 bases agree with TRBD1. Germline assignment: CDR1 MNHNS and CDR2 SASEGT. The CDR3 contains 13 residues. V gave up 8 bases and J gave up 10 bases; unmatched junction bases: 7. DNA for the CDR3: TGTGCCAGCGCGGACAGGGAAGAGTCACCCCTCCACTTT. Protein product: CASADREESPLHF.

This clonotype was observed a handful of times. The rearrangement joins TRBV2 to TRBJ1-3; the D gene is possibly TRBD1 (5 bases). CDR3 length: 13 residues. V gave up 7 bases and J gave up 9 bases, with 16 bases separating them. The germline gives CDR1 SNHLY, CDR2 FYNNEI. The CDR3 DNA is TGTGCCAGCATGCGGGGGATTGCGGCCACCATATATTTT. This gives the protein CASMRGIAATIYF.

This clonotype was counted ten times or more. CDR3 in DNA: TGTGCCAGCAGTTACGGCCGGCCCAACGGGAAATACTACGAGCAGTACTTC. This gives the protein CASSYGRPNGKYYEQYF. This chain joins TRBV6-2 or TRBV6-3 and TRBJ2-7; the D gene is possibly TRBD2 (5 bases). The germline V gene has CDR1 MNHEY and CDR2 SVGEGT. V lost 2 bases and J 3 bases, leaving 20 bases between the germline ends. The CDR3 length is 17 residues.

There are a few counts of this clonotype. The chain couples TRBV6-2 or TRBV6-3 to TRBJ1-2; 9 bases agree with TRBD1. V shed 6 bases and J 6 bases; nucleotides not matched to a gene: 5. Germline CDR1 reads MNHEY; CDR2 reads SVGEGT. The CDR3 runs to 13 residues. Written as DNA, the CDR3 is TGTGCCAGCAGCCGCGGACAGGGGAATGGCTACACCTTC. Protein: CASSRGQGNGYTF.

This clonotype has a count of ten or more. The V call is TRBV6-5, the J call TRBJ2-3; 15 bases are a match to TRBD2. V was clipped by 2 bases and J by 0 bases; unmatched bases: 6. The V gene's germline CDR1 is MNHEY and CDR2 SVGAGI. The CDR3 totals 19 residues. The DNA of the CDR3 is TGTGCCAGCAGTTACAGTGCGGGACTAGCGGGAGGTAGCACAGATACGCAGTATTTT. Encoded protein: CASSYSAGLAGGSTDTQYF.

This clonotype was seen many times. V gene TRBV12-3 or TRBV12-4 combines with J gene TRBJ2-3; tentative D call: TRBD2 (5 bases). CDR3 length: 16 residues. V lost 5 bases to trimming and J lost 0 bases, with 15 bases between them. The CDR3 spells CASSQQAVSSTDTQYF. For the CDR3, the DNA is TGTGCCAGCAGTCAGCAAGCGGTTTCCAGCACAGATACGCAGTATTTT.

This clonotype was recorded at least ten times. A junction end diverges from the germline sequence, so it may reflect a read error. CDR3 sequence: CASSLGAARGNEQFF. The CDR3 nucleotides read TGTGCTAGCAGCTTAGGGGCCGCGCGCGGCAATGAGCAGTTCTTC. J is TRBJ2-1 and V is TRBV7-7; D might be TRBD1 (5 bases). The CDR3 length is 15 residues. Germline lookup yields CDR1 SSHAT and CDR2 FNYEAQ (reference sequence).

For this clonotype: A much larger clone is a single base away; this may be a read error. The chain employs TRBV3-1 and TRBJ1-2; D gene ambiguous. Germline V gene data show CDR1 as LGHDT and CDR2 as YNNKEL (reference sequence). The CDR3 consists of 12 residues. Here the CDR3 DNA reads TGTGCCAGCGGCCAAGATTTCTATGGCTACACCTTC. This encodes CASGQDFYGYTF.

This clonotype was observed at least ten times. The V and J genes are TRBV9 and TRBJ2-3; no firm D call. CDR1 and CDR2 from the germline V gene are SGDLS and YYNGEE. Trimming removed 0 bases at V and 0 bases at J, with 8 bases between. The CDR3 has 15 residues. In DNA form, the CDR3 reads TGTGCCAGCAGCGTAGAACGGGCTAGCACAGATACGCAGTATTTT. It yields the protein CASSVERASTDTQYF.

About this clonotype: A much larger clone sits a single nucleotide away, making a read error possible. The chain employs TRBV6-2 or TRBV6-3 and TRBJ1-5; D remains unclear. CDR1 and CDR2 from the germline V gene are MNHEY and SVGEGT. The CDR3 is 15 residues long. V was shortened by 2 bases and J by 7 bases, with 15 bases between the two germline ends. The CDR3 loop reads CASSYDKLSGQPQHF. CDR3 bases: TGTGCCAGCAGTTACGACAAACTATCGGGGCAGCCCCAGCATTTT.

This clonotype has a count of ten or more. DNA for the CDR3: TGTGCCAGCAGTTTCATACAGGGAGGAATTGTTCAGCCCCAGCATTTT. It translates to CASSFIQGGIVQPQHF. This chain uses TRBV28 with TRBJ1-5, with a tentative D call TRBD1 (6 bases). Trimming pared 3 bases from V and 6 bases from J, leaving 18 bases between. Germline loops: CDR1 MDHEN, CDR2 SYDVKM. The CDR3 is made up of 16 amino acids. Full variable domain (outside the CDR3, taken from reference TRBV28 and TRBJ1-5): DVKVTQSSRYLVKRTGEKVFLECVQDMDHENMFWYRQDPGLGLRLIYFSYDVKMKEKGDIPEGYSVSREKKERFSLILESASTNQTSMYLCASSFIQGGIVQPQHFGDGTRLSIL.

J is TRBJ2-7 and V is TRBV4-2; TRBD1 aligns across 9 bases. The CDR3 is 14 residues long. V was clipped by 4 bases and J by 7 bases; unmatched bases: 8. Germline-derived CDR1 and CDR2 are LGHNA and YNFKEQ. The CDR3 nucleotides are TGTGCCAGCAGCCCGACAGGGGGACTCGGAGAGCAGTACTTC. Its protein product is CASSPTGGLGEQYF.

This clonotype was seen a few times. This chain joins TRBV24-1 and TRBJ2-1; the match to TRBD2 covers 10 bases. Trimming cost V 3 bases and J 6 bases; bases outside gene matches: 7. The CDR3 is 16 amino acids. CDR1 KGHDR and CDR2 SFDVKD come from the germline V gene. In DNA form, the CDR3 reads TGTGCCACCAGTGATCAAAGCGGGAGGGCCATCAATGAGCAGTTCTTC. Amino acid sequence: CATSDQSGRAINEQFF.